A selection of T cell receptor beta chains follows, all from one sample in a study of patients and donors after allogeneic stem cell transplantation. TCRdb reprocessed the RT-PCR reads with MiXCR, giving one entry per CDR3 protein. This table holds about 570 distinct CDR3 sequences, roughly 2.2% found once. Sequencing input: blood, either unsorted or a sorted T cell fraction (not recorded which). These receptors were collected from a human donor who was either an allogeneic HSCT recipient or a stem cell or donor lymphocyte infusion donor (not recorded which). It is not recorded whose cells these are; they may come from a transplant donor. CDR3s leave out the opening cysteine and the closing phenylalanine or tryptophan. The D gene is left open where the match is weak. Rows may omit the clone size; those that give it use once, few, many or a size class.

cdr3_length | clone_size | d_call | j_call | v_call | cdr3_aa
12 | medium-sized | - | TRBJ1-1 | TRBV4-1 | ASSVGLQNTEAF
15 | few | - | TRBJ2-5 | TRBV4-3 | ASSQGPGAATQETQY
10 | medium-sized | - | TRBJ1-5 | TRBV24-1 | ATRADNQPQH
13 | - | - | TRBJ2-1 | TRBV7-3 | ASSILDAQYNEQF
12 | few | TRBD2 | TRBJ2-7 | TRBV11-2 | ASSLTSGWHEQY
11 | - | - | TRBJ2-2 | TRBV6-5 | ASSATGPGELF
14 | medium-sized | TRBD2 | TRBJ2-7 | TRBV7-9 | ASSLTTSGRFYEQY
14 | medium-sized | TRBD2 | TRBJ2-3 | TRBV7-2 | ASSPIWREVADTQY
14 | medium-sized | - | TRBJ2-4 | TRBV29-1 | SVELQTTLAKNIQY
14 | medium-sized | TRBD2 | TRBJ2-5 | TRBV27 | ASSLYTSGDQETQY
12 | medium-sized | TRBD1 | TRBJ2-7 | TRBV19 | ASSPTGSNYEQY
9 | medium-sized | - | TRBJ2-7 | TRBV11-2 | ASSGGHEQY
12 | medium-sized | - | TRBJ2-7 | TRBV20-1 | SARDPGANYEQY
9 | few | - | TRBJ1-1 | TRBV7-9 | ASSLGTEAF
12 | medium-sized | TRBD2 | TRBJ2-7 | TRBV29-1 | SVVLLAGAYEQY
13 | medium-sized | - | TRBJ2-1 | TRBV4-1 | ASRTRQGNGDEQF
11 | large | TRBD2 | TRBJ2-2 | TRBV2 | ASRTSGGPELF
9 | large | - | TRBJ2-1 | TRBV11-2 | ASTSGNEQF
13 | medium-sized | TRBD2 | TRBJ2-1 | TRBV5-6 | ASSSLGEGVNEQF
12 | medium-sized | TRBD2 | TRBJ2-7 | TRBV6-2/TRBV6-3 | ASSYSREFDEQY
12 | large | - | TRBJ2-1 | TRBV28 | ASEPPGRGNEQF
11 | medium-sized | TRBD1 | TRBJ2-7 | TRBV20-1 | SATRQGAYEQY
12 | medium-sized | - | TRBJ2-7 | TRBV29-1 | SVVPGTGDDEQY
14 | large | TRBD2 | TRBJ2-1 | TRBV7-8 | ASSSLGTSGSNEQF
11 | medium-sized | TRBD1 | TRBJ2-7 | TRBV2 | ASGDRVLYEQY
13 | large | - | TRBJ1-2 | TRBV7-9 | ATTQDRGTNYGYT
12 | large | - | TRBJ1-1 | TRBV14 | ASSQDRPNTEAF
14 | large | - | TRBJ2-1 | TRBV7-9 | ASSLPKRETYNEQF
13 | medium-sized | - | TRBJ2-7 | TRBV28 | ASSHELEVSYEQY
9 | large | - | TRBJ2-1 | TRBV7-2 | ASTFQRSMF
12 | medium-sized | TRBD2 | TRBJ2-7 | TRBV9 | ASSVGSGSSEQY
11 | few | - | TRBJ2-2 | TRBV5-1 | ASSLAETGELF
11 | large | TRBD2 | TRBJ2-1 | TRBV7-9 | ASSSSGIGEQF
12 | medium-sized | TRBD1 | TRBJ1-5 | TRBV7-2 | ASSPDRGNQPQH
14 | large | - | TRBJ2-6 | TRBV29-1 | SVEDTERTGANVLT
12 | medium-sized | - | TRBJ2-5 | TRBV5-4 | ASSLGASWETQY
11 | medium-sized | - | TRBJ1-1 | TRBV10-1 | ASRDRTDAEAF
13 | medium-sized | - | TRBJ1-1 | TRBV6-6 | ASSYVKALDTEAF
13 | medium-sized | TRBD2 | TRBJ2-1 | TRBV7-9 | ASSLEGGTTNEQF
12 | medium-sized | - | TRBJ2-1 | TRBV7-6 | ASSSRGSHNEQF
16 | medium-sized | TRBD2 | TRBJ2-1 | TRBV27 | ASSPGRDSGDSYNEQF
12 | medium-sized | - | TRBJ1-2 | TRBV9 | ASSPKGLNYGYT